The next 27 T cell receptor beta chains were all read from a single sample in a study of post-analysis software for immune sequencing data. Overall study findings and caveats: TRBV5-6, TRBV5-1 and TRBV20-1 belonged to a set of five TRBV segments that were more frequent in patients than controls.

Unique molecular identifiers tagged the TCR beta cDNA libraries. Each CDR3 protein is one row after TCRdb ran MiXCR on the PCR reads. The sample consists of roughly 600,000 distinct CDR3 sequences, about 44% of them appearing once. No cognate antigen is known for these TCRs. Sequencing was done on a sample of blood. All receptors derive from a girl between 10 and 17 years old with multiple sclerosis.

This clonotype came up many times. The J gene is TRBJ2-7, the V gene TRBV12-3 or TRBV12-4, with 7 bases lining up with TRBD2. J was trimmed by 3 bases and V by 8 bases; bases with no gene match: 1. The CDR3 contains 11 residues. CDR3: CASGGGYEQYF. CDR3 nucleotide sequence: TGTGCCAGCGGGGGGGGCTACGAGCAGTACTTC.

This chain joins TRBV12-3 or TRBV12-4 and TRBJ1-1, with D maybe TRBD1 (5 bases). V was cut by 7 bases and J by 4 bases, with 13 bases left in between. There are 13 residues in the CDR3. CDR3 loop: CASISPGGTEAFF. The CDR3 bases are TGTGCCAGCATCTCACCCGGGGGCACTGAAGCTTTCTTT.

This clonotype appeared a few times. The rearrangement uses TRBV24-1 and TRBJ2-1; D remains unclear. V lost 7 bases to trimming and J lost 10 bases, with 16 bases between them. CDR1 and CDR2 (germline): KGHDR, SFDVKD. The CDR3 covers 13 residues. CDR3: CATRGSGIGEQFF. The CDR3 region has the DNA TGTGCCACCAGGGGCTCAGGAATTGGGGAGCAGTTCTTC.

Comment on this clonotype: Compared with germline, one end of the junction differs, possibly owing to a read error. The chain carries TRBV3-1 and TRBJ2-1; possibly TRBD1 or TRBD2 for D (6 bases each). Germline V lookup: CDR1 LGHDT, CDR2 YNNKEL (reference sequence). This CDR3 comprises 12 residues. In DNA form, the CDR3 reads TGTGCCAGCACCCAAGGGGGGAATGAGCAGTTCTTC. This translates into CASTQGGNEQFF.

In the case of this clonotype: A read error may account for a junction end that differs from germline. The chain carries TRBV24-1 and TRBJ2-7; perhaps TRBD1 as D (6 bases). This CDR3 is 12 amino acids long. Germline V gene sequence: CDR1 KGHDR, CDR2 SFDVKD. The chain's CDR3 is CATRGGAYEQYF. The CDR3 nucleotides are TGTGCTACCAGGGGCGGTGCCTACGAGCAGTACTTC.

The chain combines TRBV12-3 or TRBV12-4 with TRBJ2-7; no clear D gene. Trimming cost V 2 bases and J 4 bases, with 12 bases left between them. The CDR3 contains 14 residues. CDR3 sequence: CASSLRLGHYEQYF. For the CDR3, the DNA is TGTGCCAGCAGTTTACGGCTCGGGCATTACGAGCAGTACTTC.

J is TRBJ2-5 and V is TRBV7-6, with 10 bases identical to TRBD1. The DNA end is a closer match to TRBJ2-7, so the J assignment may be wrong. The CDR3 totals 17 residues. Per germline, CDR1 SGHVS and CDR2 FNYEAQ. The CDR3 region is CASSLKTPGQGFYEQYF. For the CDR3, the DNA is TGTGCCAGCAGTCTCAAGACTCCGGGACAGGGGTTCTACGAGCAGTACTTC.

Details on this clonotype: At one boundary the junction diverges from the germline segment, which might be a read error. The V gene is TRBV4-2, the J gene TRBJ2-3, with TRBD2 matching 10 bases. The CDR3 is 16 residues long. Germline CDR1 and CDR2: LGHNA and YNFKEQ. The CDR3 DNA reads TGTGCCAGCAGCCAAGAAGCGGGAGGGCCCACAGATACGCCGTATTTT. Its translation is CASSQEAGGPTDTPYF.

The rearrangement links TRBV5-5 to TRBJ2-1; D tentatively reads TRBD1 or TRBD2 (5 bases each). Trimming took 2 bases from V and 8 from J, leaving 14 bases between them. The CDR3 spans 14 residues. In germline, CDR1 is SGHKS, CDR2 YYEKEE (reference sequence). The CDR3 DNA is TGTGCCAGCAGCTTAATGGGAAGGGGACATGAGCAGTTCTTC. Translating gives CASSLMGRGHEQFF. The entire variable domain, with the rest obtained from reference TRBV5-5 and TRBJ2-1, is as follows: DAGVTQSPTHLIKTRGQQVTLRCSPISGHKSVSWYQQVLGQGPQFIFQYYEKEERGRGNFPDRFSARQFPNYSSELNVNALLLGDSALYLCASSLMGRGHEQFFGPGTRLTVL.

This chain connects TRBV28 to TRBJ1-2; D is uncertain. The germline gives CDR1 MDHEN, CDR2 SYDVKM. The V gene lost 8 bases and the J gene lost 0 bases, with 10 bases spanning the gap. The CDR3 length is 13 residues. The DNA of the CDR3 is TGTGCCAGCGTAGGACTGCCTAACTATGGCTACACCTTC. It encodes CASVGLPNYGYTF.

The chain couples TRBV29-1 to TRBJ2-1; D is unresolved. V was trimmed by 4 bases and J by 3 bases, leaving 13 bases between them. Germline V lookup: CDR1 SQVTM, CDR2 ANQGSEA. The CDR3 runs 14 residues. CDR3 nucleotides: TGCAGCGTTGGGGGAACGCTGGGCTACAATGAGCAGTTCTTC. Translation gives CSVGGTLGYNEQFF.

There are a few counts of this clonotype. The chain has TRBV7-9 and TRBJ1-2, with 8 bases lining up with TRBD1. The CDR3 spans 15 residues. The V segment lost 9 bases and the J segment 7 bases; nucleotides outside the gene matches: 16. Germline CDR1 SEHNR, CDR2 FQNEAQ (reference sequence). The CDR3 here is CASTGGSIPGSGYTF. The CDR3 DNA is TGTGCCAGTACAGGGGGGAGCATCCCCGGGTCTGGCTACACCTTC. Full variable domain (rest looked up from reference TRBV7-9 and TRBJ1-2): DTGVSQNPRHKITKRGQNVTFRCDPISEHNRLYWYRQTLGQGPEFLTYFQNEAQLEKSRLLSDRFSAERPKGSFSTLEIQRTEQGDSAMYLCASTGGSIPGSGYTFGSGTRLTVV.

V is TRBV7-9 and J is TRBJ2-3; TRBD2 matches at 7 bases. Trimming removed 5 bases from V and 0 bases from J; junction bases left unmatched: 11. This CDR3 spans 17 amino acids. Germline V gene data show CDR1 as SEHNR and CDR2 as FQNEAQ (reference sequence). CDR3 coding DNA: TGTGCCAGCAGCCCCCTGCGCGGGGGAATTAGCACAGATACGCAGTATTTT. Residues: CASSPLRGGISTDTQYF.

This chain links TRBV2 with TRBJ2-1; no firm D call. The V gene's germline CDR1 is SNHLY and CDR2 FYNNEI. V was cut by 3 bases and J by 5 bases, with 8 bases left in between. The CDR3 consists of 13 residues. The chain's CDR3 is CASSDPGDNEQFF. DNA for the CDR3: TGTGCCAGCAGTGACCCAGGAGACAATGAGCAGTTCTTC.

CDR3 loop: CASLGAGSRTEAFF. The CDR3 nucleotides read TGTGCCAGCTTAGGGGCAGGGAGCCGAACTGAAGCTTTCTTT. This chain uses TRBV7-9 with TRBJ1-1; a weak D match, TRBD1 (5 bases). CDR3 length: 14 residues. Germline assignment: CDR1 SEHNR and CDR2 FQNEAQ (reference sequence). Trimming left V 8 bases short and J 5 bases short, with 18 bases between.

V gene TRBV10-3 combines with J gene TRBJ2-1; D call uncertain. Looked up from germline, CDR1 is ENHRY and CDR2 is SYGVKD. Trimming stripped 5 bases from V and 3 bases from J, with 2 bases between. This CDR3 contains 11 residues. CDR3 sequence (DNA): TGTGCCATCAGTAACTACAATGAGCAGTTCTTC. This sequence encodes CAISNYNEQFF.

The chain is built from TRBV7-2 and TRBJ2-1; the match to TRBD1 covers 9 bases. The assigned J gene may be wrong: the sequence end matches TRBJ2-7 better. Germline V gives CDR1 SGHTA, CDR2 FQGNSA. CDR3 length: 19 amino acids. The CDR3 loop is CASSSLAGTGLVAVYEQYF. In DNA form, the CDR3 reads TGTGCCAGCAGCTCCCTCGCCGGGACAGGGTTGGTTGCGGTCTATGAGCAGTACTTC.

This clonotype was seen only a few times. Here the CDR3 DNA reads TGTGCCAGCAGCTTAGTCGGGGGCGCTTTCTTT. The encoded protein is CASSLVGGAFF. This chain connects TRBV11-2 to TRBJ1-1; D is perhaps TRBD1 (6 bases). CDR1 is SGHAT, CDR2 FQNNGV, per germline. This CDR3 contains 11 residues. V was clipped by 1 base and J by 11 bases, with 8 bases between them.

The V and J genes are TRBV24-1 and TRBJ2-6, with D possibly being TRBD1 (5 bases). This CDR3 has 16 residues. V dropped 0 bases and J dropped 3 bases, with 8 bases sitting between them. CDR1 KGHDR and CDR2 SFDVKD come from the germline V gene. CDR3 loop: CATSDLKGYGANVLTF. The CDR3 coding sequence is TGTGCCACCAGTGATTTGAAGGGGTATGGGGCCAACGTCCTGACTTTC.

The CDR3 loop is CASSLGQGAGDTQYF. The CDR3 region has the DNA TGCGCCAGCAGCTTGGGACAGGGGGCGGGTGATACGCAGTATTTT. This chain uses TRBV5-1 with TRBJ2-3; 10 bases agree with TRBD1. Germline V CDR1 and CDR2: SGHRS, YFSETQ. The junction had 4 bases not matched to a gene; V was cut back by 0 bases and J by 6 bases. The CDR3 has 15 residues. The whole variable domain, filled in from reference TRBV5-1 and TRBJ2-3, reads KAGVTQTPRYLIKTRGQQVTLSCSPISGHRSVSWYQQTPGQGLQFLFEYFSETQRNKGNFPGRFSGRQFSNSRSEMNVSTLELGDSALYLCASSLGQGAGDTQYFGPGTRLTVL.

The rearrangement uses TRBV7-2 and TRBJ2-1, with D unclear. V was pared by 0 bases and J by 4 bases, with 10 bases between. This CDR3 has 15 amino acids. Germline V gene lookup returns CDR1 SGHTA and CDR2 FQGNSA. The CDR3 spells CASSLASATYNEQFF. The CDR3 nucleotides are TGTGCCAGCAGCTTAGCCTCGGCCACATACAATGAGCAGTTCTTC.

V usage is TRBV29-1 and J usage is TRBJ2-1, with 10 bases lining up with TRBD2. The CDR3 runs to 14 residues. The junction had 2 bases not matched to a gene; V was cut back by 5 bases and J by 1 base. Per germline, CDR1 SQVTM and CDR2 ANQGSEA. CDR3 protein: CSVPSGRSYNEQFF. The DNA for the CDR3 is TGCAGCGTTCCTAGCGGGAGATCCTACAATGAGCAGTTCTTC.

The chain carries TRBV10-3 and TRBJ2-3; 10 nucleotides line up with TRBD1. Germline CDR1 reads ENHRY; CDR2 reads SYGVKD. CDR3 length equals 15 residues. Trimming removed 6 bases from V and 7 bases from J; junction bases left unmatched: 10. The CDR3 DNA reads as TGTGCCATCAGCCCGGGACAGGGGTCCAGTAATACGCAGTATTTT. Protein sequence: CAISPGQGSSNTQYF.

This chain uses TRBV12-3 or TRBV12-4 with TRBJ2-1, with 9 bases matching TRBD2. V was clipped by 7 bases and J by 1 base; unmatched bases: 17. The CDR3 runs to 19 residues. CDR3 nucleotides: TGTGCCAGCACCCTTGGGAGGCTAGCGGGGCATAGGTCCTACAATGAGCAGTTCTTC. Translating gives CASTLGRLAGHRSYNEQFF.

This CDR3 reads CASSLVLAEIEQFF. The CDR3 DNA reads as TGCGCCAGCAGCTTGGTCCTAGCGGAGATCGAGCAGTTCTTC. The rearrangement joins TRBV5-1 to TRBJ2-1; 7 bases match TRBD2. Losses at the gene ends were 0 bases for V and 10 bases for J; bases not matched to a gene: 7. Germline values: CDR1 SGHRS, CDR2 YFSETQ. The CDR3 has 14 amino acids.

The chain combines TRBV5-6 with TRBJ2-7; 9 bases fit TRBD1. The germline V gene encodes CDR1 SGHDT and CDR2 YYEEEE. J lost 1 base, V lost 4 bases, and 15 bases had no gene match. The CDR3 is made up of 18 amino acids. The chain's CDR3 is CASSERDRVFFWSYEQYF. CDR3 nucleotide sequence: TGTGCCAGCAGCGAAAGGGACAGGGTATTTTTCTGGTCCTACGAGCAGTACTTC.

Notes on this clonotype: A read error may account for a junction end that differs from germline. V is TRBV7-2 and J is TRBJ2-1, with D perhaps matching TRBD2 (5 bases). The germline gives CDR1 SGHTA, CDR2 FQGNSA. The CDR3 runs to 14 residues. CDR3 protein: CASSLDASYDEQFF. The DNA for the CDR3 is TGTGCCAGCAGCTTAGACGCTAGCTACGATGAGCAGTTCTTC.